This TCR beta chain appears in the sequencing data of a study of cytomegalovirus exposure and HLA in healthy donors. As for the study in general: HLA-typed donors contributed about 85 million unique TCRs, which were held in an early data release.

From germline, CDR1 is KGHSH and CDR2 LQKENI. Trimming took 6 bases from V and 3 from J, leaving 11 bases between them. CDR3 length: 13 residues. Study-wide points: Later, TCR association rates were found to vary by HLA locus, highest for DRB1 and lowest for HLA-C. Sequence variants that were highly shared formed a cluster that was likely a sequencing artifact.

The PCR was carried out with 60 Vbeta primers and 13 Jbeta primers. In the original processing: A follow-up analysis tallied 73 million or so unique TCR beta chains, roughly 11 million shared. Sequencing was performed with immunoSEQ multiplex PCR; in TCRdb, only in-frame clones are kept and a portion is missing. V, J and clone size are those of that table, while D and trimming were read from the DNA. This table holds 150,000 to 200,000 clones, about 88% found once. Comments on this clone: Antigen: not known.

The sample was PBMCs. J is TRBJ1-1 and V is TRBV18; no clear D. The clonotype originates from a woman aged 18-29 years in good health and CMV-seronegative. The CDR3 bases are TGTGCCAGCTCCATTTCCCGGGACACTGAAGCTTTCTTT. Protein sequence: CASSISRDTEAFF.